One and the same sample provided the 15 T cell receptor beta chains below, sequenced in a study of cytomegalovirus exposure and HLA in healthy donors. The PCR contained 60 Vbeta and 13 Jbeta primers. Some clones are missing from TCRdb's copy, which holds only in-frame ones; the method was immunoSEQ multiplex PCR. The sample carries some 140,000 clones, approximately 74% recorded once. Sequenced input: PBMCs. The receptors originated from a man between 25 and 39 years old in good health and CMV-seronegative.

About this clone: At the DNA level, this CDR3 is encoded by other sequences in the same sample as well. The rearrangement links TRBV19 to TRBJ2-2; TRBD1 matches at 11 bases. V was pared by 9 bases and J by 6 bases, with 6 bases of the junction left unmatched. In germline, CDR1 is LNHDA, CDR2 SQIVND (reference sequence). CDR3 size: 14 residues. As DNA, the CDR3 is TGTGCCAGCAAACCGGGACAGGGGGCCGGGGAGCTGTTTTTT. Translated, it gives CASKPGQGAGELFF.

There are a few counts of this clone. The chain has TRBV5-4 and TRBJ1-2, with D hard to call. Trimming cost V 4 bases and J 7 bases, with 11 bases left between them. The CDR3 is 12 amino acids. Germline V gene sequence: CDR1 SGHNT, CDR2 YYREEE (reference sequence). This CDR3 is CASSPLEGGYTF. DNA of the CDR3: TGTGCCAGCAGCCCCCTGGAGGGTGGCTACACCTTC.

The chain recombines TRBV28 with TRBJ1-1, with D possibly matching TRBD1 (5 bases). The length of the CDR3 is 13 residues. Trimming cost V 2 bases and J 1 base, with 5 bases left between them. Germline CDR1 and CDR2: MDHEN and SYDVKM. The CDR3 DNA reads TGTGCCAGCAGTTTAGGACAGAACACTGAAGCTTTCTTT. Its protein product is CASSLGQNTEAFF.

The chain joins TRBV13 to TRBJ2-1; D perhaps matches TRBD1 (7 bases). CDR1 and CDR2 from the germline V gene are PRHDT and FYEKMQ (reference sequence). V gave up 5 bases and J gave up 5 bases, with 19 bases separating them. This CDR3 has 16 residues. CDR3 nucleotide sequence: TGTGCCAGCAGCCCGCCCCCGACAGGGAGGAACAATGAGCAGTTCTTC. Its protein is CASSPPPTGRNNEQFF.

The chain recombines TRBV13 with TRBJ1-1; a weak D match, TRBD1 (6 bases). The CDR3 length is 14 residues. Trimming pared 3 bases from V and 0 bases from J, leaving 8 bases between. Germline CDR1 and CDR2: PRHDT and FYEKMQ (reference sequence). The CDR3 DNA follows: TGTGCCAGCAGCTTCCAGGGGATGAACACTGAAGCTTTCTTT. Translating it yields CASSFQGMNTEAFF.

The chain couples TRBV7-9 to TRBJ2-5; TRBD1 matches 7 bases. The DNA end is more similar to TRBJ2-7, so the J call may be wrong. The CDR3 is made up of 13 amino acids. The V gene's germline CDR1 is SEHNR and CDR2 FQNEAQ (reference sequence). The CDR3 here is CASTTGTDYEQYF. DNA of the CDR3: TGTGCCAGCACCACCGGGACAGACTACGAGCAGTACTTC.

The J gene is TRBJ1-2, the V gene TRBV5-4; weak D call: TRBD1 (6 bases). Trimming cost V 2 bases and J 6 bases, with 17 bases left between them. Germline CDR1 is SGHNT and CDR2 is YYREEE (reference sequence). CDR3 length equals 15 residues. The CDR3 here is CASSFYFPTGHGYTF. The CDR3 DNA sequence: TGTGCCAGCAGCTTCTACTTCCCGACAGGCCATGGCTACACCTTC.

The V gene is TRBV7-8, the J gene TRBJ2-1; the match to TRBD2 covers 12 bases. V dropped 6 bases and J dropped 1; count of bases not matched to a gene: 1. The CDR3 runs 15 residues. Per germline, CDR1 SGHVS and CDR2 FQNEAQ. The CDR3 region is CASRGLAGSYNEQFF. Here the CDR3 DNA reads TGTGCCAGCAGGGGACTAGCGGGTTCCTACAATGAGCAGTTCTTC.

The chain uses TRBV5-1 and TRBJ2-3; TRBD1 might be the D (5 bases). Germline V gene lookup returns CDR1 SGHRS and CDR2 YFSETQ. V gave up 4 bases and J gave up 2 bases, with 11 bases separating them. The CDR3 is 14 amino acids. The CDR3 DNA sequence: TGCGCCAGCAGCCAAGGGGCCGACACAGATACGCAGTATTTT. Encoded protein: CASSQGADTDTQYF.

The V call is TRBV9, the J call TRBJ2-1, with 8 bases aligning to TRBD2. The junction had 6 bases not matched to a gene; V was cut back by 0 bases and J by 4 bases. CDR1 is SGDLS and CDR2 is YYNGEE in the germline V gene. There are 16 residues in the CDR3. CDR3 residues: CASSVVYGGAYNEQFF. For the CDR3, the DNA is TGTGCCAGCAGCGTAGTATACGGGGGGGCTTACAATGAGCAGTTCTTC.

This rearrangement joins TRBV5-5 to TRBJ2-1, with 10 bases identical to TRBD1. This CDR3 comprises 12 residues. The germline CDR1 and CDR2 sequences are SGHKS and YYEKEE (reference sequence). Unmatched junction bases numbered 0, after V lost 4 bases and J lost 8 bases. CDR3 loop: CASSGTGDEQFF. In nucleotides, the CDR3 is TGTGCCAGCAGCGGGACAGGGGATGAGCAGTTCTTC.

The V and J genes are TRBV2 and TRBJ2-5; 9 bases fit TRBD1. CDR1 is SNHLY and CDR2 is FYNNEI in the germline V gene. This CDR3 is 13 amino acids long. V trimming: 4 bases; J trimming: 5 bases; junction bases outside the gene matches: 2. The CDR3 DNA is TGTGCCAGCAGTGTCGGGACAGGGGAGACCCAGTACTTC. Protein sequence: CASSVGTGETQYF. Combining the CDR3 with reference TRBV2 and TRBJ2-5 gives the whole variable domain EPEVTQTPSHQVTQMGQEVILRCVPISNHLYFYWYRQILGQKVEFLVSFYNNEISEKSEIFDDQFSVERPDGSNFTLKIRSTKLEDSAMYFCASSVGTGETQYFGPGTRLLVL.

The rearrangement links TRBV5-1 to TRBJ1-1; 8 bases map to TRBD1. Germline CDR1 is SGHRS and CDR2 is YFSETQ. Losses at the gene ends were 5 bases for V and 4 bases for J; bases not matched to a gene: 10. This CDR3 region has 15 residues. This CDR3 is CASRGPGGEVTEAFF. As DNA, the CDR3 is TGCGCCAGCAGGGGGCCAGGGGGCGAGGTCACTGAAGCTTTCTTT.

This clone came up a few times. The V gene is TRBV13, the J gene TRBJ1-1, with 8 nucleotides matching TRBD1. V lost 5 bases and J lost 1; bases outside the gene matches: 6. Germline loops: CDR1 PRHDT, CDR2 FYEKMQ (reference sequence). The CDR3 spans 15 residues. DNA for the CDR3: TGTGCCAGCAGCCTCAACAGGGGGTGGAACACTGAAGCTTTCTTT. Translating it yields CASSLNRGWNTEAFF.

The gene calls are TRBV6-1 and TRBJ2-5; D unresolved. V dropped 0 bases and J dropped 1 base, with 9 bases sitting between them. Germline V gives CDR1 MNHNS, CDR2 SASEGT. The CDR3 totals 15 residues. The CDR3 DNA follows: TGTGCCAGCAGTGAAGCCAGGTCCCCCCAAGAGACCCAGTACTTC. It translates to CASSEARSPQETQYF.